What follows are 32 T cell receptor beta chains derived from one specimen sequenced in a study of T cell responses to AZD1222 COVID-19 vaccine. Assay: immunoSEQ multiplex PCR; the TCRdb copy retains only in-frame clones and omits some. The table lists 90,000 to 120,000 clones, about 90% of them singletons. This sample comprised peripheral blood, obtained 28 days after the second AZD1222 dose. These receptors were obtained from an adult who received the AZD1222 COVID-19 vaccine.

A few counts support this clone. The chain couples TRBV6-5 to TRBJ2-2, with 8 bases lining up with TRBD1. Germline V gene lookup returns CDR1 MNHEY and CDR2 SVGAGI. V trimming: 6 bases; J trimming: 8 bases; junction bases outside the gene matches: 11. The CDR3 sequence is 15 residues long. In DNA, the CDR3 is TGTGCCAGCAGCCTTGGGACAGGCCTAATAGGGGAGCTGTTTTTT. Its protein is CASSLGTGLIGELFF.

As DNA, the CDR3 is TGTGCCAGCAGTGAACAACAGGGCAACGAGCAGTACTTC. Amino acid sequence: CASSEQQGNEQYF. The V and J genes are TRBV2 and TRBJ2-7, with D possibly matching TRBD1 (6 bases). The CDR3 has 13 residues. Germline V CDR1 and CDR2: SNHLY, FYNNEI. V was pared by 2 bases and J by 5 bases, with 10 bases between.

The rearrangement uses TRBV9 and TRBJ2-4; the D gene is possibly TRBD2 (6 bases). The CDR3 is made up of 16 amino acids. CDR1 is SGDLS, CDR2 YYNGEE, per germline. V dropped 3 bases and J dropped 0 bases, with 13 bases sitting between them. The CDR3 sequence: CASSDGGTLAKNIQYF. DNA for the CDR3: TGTGCCAGCAGCGATGGCGGGACCCTAGCCAAAAACATTCAGTACTTC.

This clone was observed a single time. The CDR3 nucleotides read TGCAGCGTTGATTCCCCATCGGAGACCCAGTACTTC. Translated, it gives CSVDSPSETQYF. The chain couples TRBV29-1 to TRBJ2-5; no definite D call. This CDR3 region has 12 residues. Germline CDR1 and CDR2: SQVTM and ANQGSEA. V gave up 3 bases and J gave up 5 bases, with 10 bases separating them.

In this sample, this clone turned up a few times. The rearrangement joins TRBV2 to TRBJ1-5; no clear D. The CDR3 is 13 residues long. Germline assignment: CDR1 SNHLY and CDR2 FYNNEI. Trimming pared 6 bases from V and 7 bases from J, leaving 13 bases between. CDR3 DNA: TGTGCCAGCAGAGTGGAGGATCGGCAGCCCCAGCATTTT. Translation gives CASRVEDRQPQHF.

This clone has just one count. V usage is TRBV6-5 and J usage is TRBJ1-2; D may be TRBD1 (6 bases). The V end lost 4 bases, the J end lost 13 bases, and 13 bases lay between the germline ends. Germline V gives CDR1 MNHEY, CDR2 SVGAGI. The CDR3 is 11 residues long. CDR3 protein: CASSSPDSSTF. CDR3 nucleotide sequence: TGTGCCAGCAGTTCCCCGGACAGTTCCACCTTC.

As regards this clone: The junction departs from the called germline gene at one end, perhaps through a read error. The V gene is TRBV6-2 or TRBV6-3, the J gene TRBJ2-1; TRBD2 aligns across 10 bases. The CDR3 spans 15 residues. From germline, CDR1 is MNHEY and CDR2 SVGEGT. CDR3 amino acids: CASSYGAGGYIEQFF. CDR3 nucleotide sequence: TGTGCCAGCAGTTACGGAGCGGGGGGGTACATTGAGCAGTTCTTC.

The chain employs TRBV29-1 and TRBJ2-6, with 9 nucleotides matching TRBD1. The V segment lost 0 bases and the J segment 3 bases; nucleotides outside the gene matches: 15. The CDR3 runs 20 residues. Germline CDR1 is SQVTM and CDR2 is ANQGSEA. This chain's CDR3 is CSVEDRLRGQGLFGANVLTF. CDR3 sequence (DNA): TGCAGCGTTGAAGATCGGCTGCGGGGACAGGGCCTTTTTGGGGCCAACGTCCTGACTTTC.

This chain joins TRBV2 and TRBJ1-2; TRBD1 might be the D (5 bases). The V gene lost 5 bases and the J gene lost 5 bases, with 12 bases spanning the gap. This CDR3 contains 13 residues. From germline, CDR1 is SNHLY and CDR2 FYNNEI. CDR3 sequence (DNA): TGTGCCAGCAGTCGAAGGCCAGGGTATGGCTACACCTTC. Translating gives CASSRRPGYGYTF.

This clone was recorded once. Relative to the germline gene, one junction end is altered; a read error may explain this. J is TRBJ2-3 and V is TRBV15; the match to TRBD2 covers 7 bases. Germline V CDR1 and CDR2: LNHNV, YYDKDF (reference sequence). The CDR3 is 18 amino acids. In nucleotides, the CDR3 is TGTGCCACCAGCAGTCCCCTCCTCCCGGGACTATTCACAAATACGCAGTATTTT. Amino acids: CATSSPLLPGLFTNTQYF. Drawing the rest from reference TRBV15 and TRBJ2-3, the complete variable domain is DAMVIQNPRYQVTQFGKPVTLSCSQTLNHNVMYWYQQKSSQAPKLLFHYYDKDFNNEADTPDNFQSRRPNTSFCFLDIRSPGLGDTAMYLCATSSPLLPGLFTNTQYFGPGTRLTVL.

The chain employs TRBV6-5 and TRBJ2-7; no clear D gene. Trimming pared 6 bases from V and 0 bases from J, leaving 15 bases between. This CDR3 region has 15 residues. In germline, CDR1 is MNHEY, CDR2 SVGAGI. The CDR3 bases are TGTGCCAGCAGACCAACCAGTGGCAGCTCCTACGAGCAGTACTTC. Its protein product is CASRPTSGSSYEQYF.

This rearrangement joins TRBV4-1 to TRBJ1-1; possibly TRBD1 for D (6 bases). V was clipped by 3 bases and J by 4 bases, with 12 bases between them. Per the germline V gene, CDR1 is MGHRA and CDR2 is YSYEKL. The CDR3 has 14 amino acids. CDR3 in DNA: TGCGCCAGCAGCCACCTCGGCAGGGGCACTGAAGCTTTCTTT. Amino acid sequence: CASSHLGRGTEAFF.

The chain joins TRBV30 to TRBJ1-1; the D gene is possibly TRBD1 (6 bases). Trimming shortened V by 0 bases and J by 5 bases, and 13 bases separated the two germline ends. CDR3 length equals 14 residues. Germline V CDR1 and CDR2: GTSNPN, SVGIG (reference sequence). As DNA, the CDR3 is TGTGCCTGGAGTGTCCCAACAGGGTGGACTGAAGCTTTCTTT. This sequence encodes CAWSVPTGWTEAFF.

The chain uses TRBV5-6 and TRBJ2-1; perhaps TRBD2 as D (6 bases). The CDR3 sequence is 12 residues long. Germline CDR1 is SGHDT and CDR2 is YYEEEE. Trimming cost V 2 bases and J 15 bases, with 15 bases left between them. CDR3 DNA: TGTGCCAGCAGCTTACGGAATCTAGCGTTGTTCTTC. Translating it yields CASSLRNLALFF.

This rearrangement joins TRBV6-5 to TRBJ2-2; no definite D call. This CDR3 is 13 amino acids long. CDR1 MNHEY and CDR2 SVGAGI come from the germline V gene. Between the trimmed V and J ends, which lost 7 bases and 3 bases, there was a span of 9 bases. The CDR3 nucleotides are TGTGCCAGCACCGGAGTATACACCGGGGAGCTGTTTTTT. Its protein is CASTGVYTGELFF.

The J gene is TRBJ2-7, the V gene TRBV20-1, with D uncertain. V dropped 1 base and J dropped 5 bases, with 6 bases sitting between them. Per germline, CDR1 DFQATT and CDR2 SNEGSKA (reference sequence). The CDR3 covers 11 residues. The CDR3 DNA is TGCAGTGCTAGAGTGGCCCACGAGCAGTACTTC. This encodes CSARVAHEQYF.

The chain uses TRBV6-2 or TRBV6-3 and TRBJ2-4; maybe TRBD2 (6 bases). Germline V gene data show CDR1 as MNHEY and CDR2 as SVGEGT. With 6 bases removed from V and 15 bases from J, the gap between germline ends came to 18 bases. This CDR3 has 12 residues. DNA of the CDR3: TGTGCCAGCAGCCAAGGGACTCTGGTAGGGTACTTC. Translating it yields CASSQGTLVGYF.

The gene calls are TRBV13 and TRBJ2-7; D might be TRBD1 or TRBD2, each matching 5 bases. CDR3 length equals 14 residues. Trimming removed 7 bases at V and 5 bases at J, with 18 bases between. Germline assignment: CDR1 PRHDT and CDR2 FYEKMQ (reference sequence). For the CDR3, the DNA is TGTGCCAGCACCTCTAGAGGGGAAATCAACGAGCAGTACTTC. It translates to CASTSRGEINEQYF. Based on the CDR3 plus reference TRBV13 and TRBJ2-7, the full variable domain is AAGVIQSPRHLIKEKRETATLKCYPIPRHDTVYWYQQGPGQDPQFLISFYEKMQSDKGSIPDRFSAQQFSDYHSELNMSSLELGDSALYFCASTSRGEINEQYFGPGTRLTVT.

The chain links TRBV18 to TRBJ2-7; 8 bases are a match to TRBD1. The CDR3 spans 13 residues. The V gene's germline CDR1 is KGHSH and CDR2 LQKENI. The J segment lost 7 bases and the V segment lost 2 bases, leaving 4 bases of the junction unmatched. In nucleotides, the CDR3 is TGTGCCAGCTCACCAGACAGGACAGGGGAGCAGTACTTC. Translated: CASSPDRTGEQYF.

The chain employs TRBV19 and TRBJ2-1; D remains ambiguous. This CDR3 contains 18 residues. The V and J ends lost 4 bases and 8 bases respectively, with 27 bases between them. Germline CDR1 LNHDA, CDR2 SQIVND (reference sequence). Here the CDR3 reads CASSTVRLAAFRRDEQFF. The DNA for the CDR3 is TGTGCCAGTAGTACCGTCCGACTGGCAGCGTTTAGGCGCGATGAGCAGTTCTTC.

The chain is built from TRBV5-1 and TRBJ2-3; the D gene is possibly TRBD1 (6 bases). This CDR3 comprises 15 residues. The V end lost 6 bases, the J end lost 0 bases, and 14 bases lay between the germline ends. Germline V CDR1 and CDR2: SGHRS, YFSETQ. CDR3 sequence: CASTALTGSTDTQYF. CDR3 in DNA: TGCGCCAGCACCGCATTGACAGGAAGCACAGATACGCAGTATTTT.

The V call is TRBV15, the J call TRBJ2-3, with TRBD2 identical over 10 bases. This CDR3 region has 19 residues. V shed 0 bases, J shed 7 bases, and the junction held 16 bases outside the gene matches. From germline, CDR1 is LNHNV and CDR2 YYDKDF (reference sequence). The CDR3 reads CATSREGAGGPFITNTQYF. Here the CDR3 DNA reads TGTGCCACCAGCAGAGAAGGAGCGGGGGGGCCCTTCATCACTAATACGCAGTATTTT.

This chain uses TRBV9 with TRBJ2-5; 7 bases line up with TRBD2. V was clipped by 6 bases and J by 5 bases; unmatched bases: 13. Per germline, CDR1 SGDLS and CDR2 YYNGEE. CDR3 length: 15 residues. CDR3 DNA sequence: TGTGCCAGCACCACGGGGGGAGGTGCCCCGGAGACCCAGTACTTC. It yields the protein CASTTGGGAPETQYF.

This sequence joins TRBV5-4 and TRBJ1-6, with D uncertain. The CDR3 is 15 amino acids. Germline CDR1 reads SGHNT; CDR2 reads YYREEE (reference sequence). Trimming removed 1 base from V and 0 bases from J, with 5 bases in between. In nucleotides, the CDR3 is TGTGCCAGCAGCTTGCTCGGCTCCTATAATTCACCCCTCCACTTT. Its translation is CASSLLGSYNSPLHF.

The chain is built from TRBV6-2 or TRBV6-3 and TRBJ1-1; D uncertain. The V and J ends lost 4 bases and 1 base respectively, with 4 bases between them. The CDR3 is 12 residues long. Germline loops: CDR1 MNHEY, CDR2 SVGEGT. The CDR3 region has the DNA TGTGCCAGCAGTTGGGGGAACACTGAAGCTTTCTTT. It encodes CASSWGNTEAFF.

The rearrangement links TRBV9 to TRBJ2-1; D call uncertain. Between the trimmed V and J ends, which lost 3 bases and 4 bases, there was a span of 8 bases. Germline V CDR1 and CDR2: SGDLS, YYNGEE. The CDR3 runs to 13 residues. CDR3 bases: TGTGCCAGCAGCGCCCCCCTATACAATGAGCAGTTCTTC. Its translation: CASSAPLYNEQFF.

This clone occurred once. V and J are TRBV28 and TRBJ2-1; 7 bases map to TRBD1. V lost 6 bases and J lost 0; bases outside the gene matches: 5. There are 15 residues in the CDR3. CDR1 is MDHEN and CDR2 is SYDVKM in the germline V gene. This CDR3 reads CASSRGGSSYNEQFF. Written as DNA, the CDR3 is TGTGCCAGCAGCAGAGGGGGCAGCTCCTACAATGAGCAGTTCTTC.

This clone has more than one count but fewer than ten. The V gene is TRBV27, the J gene TRBJ1-6; D gene unclear. Germline-derived CDR1 and CDR2 are MNHEY and SMNVEV (reference sequence). The CDR3 has 16 amino acids. V lost 2 bases and J lost 0, with 8 bases in between. CDR3 coding DNA: TGTGCCAGCAGTTTACGAGGTTTCTCCTATAATTCACCCCTCCACTTT. Its translation: CASSLRGFSYNSPLHF.

The genes are TRBV4-1 and TRBJ2-2; no reliable D call. The CDR3 spans 14 residues. Trimming left V 0 bases short and J 5 bases short, with 7 bases between. Germline CDR1 reads MGHRA; CDR2 reads YSYEKL. This chain's CDR3 is CASSQDERTGELFF. CDR3 DNA sequence: TGCGCCAGCAGCCAAGACGAGAGAACCGGGGAGCTGTTTTTT.

The CDR3 DNA reads TGTGCCAGCTCACCTCGTACAGGGTCACTTAACTATGGCTACACCTTC. Translated: CASSPRTGSLNYGYTF. The chain recombines TRBV18 with TRBJ1-2; a weak D match, TRBD1 (6 bases). Germline loops: CDR1 KGHSH, CDR2 LQKENI. The V gene lost 3 bases and the J gene lost 1 base, with 15 bases spanning the gap. The CDR3 is 16 amino acids.

The chain has TRBV27 and TRBJ2-1, with unresolved D. From germline, CDR1 is MNHEY and CDR2 SMNVEV (reference sequence). The V end lost 3 bases, the J end lost 0 bases, and 9 bases lay between the germline ends. The CDR3 has 15 amino acids. The CDR3 nucleotides read TGTGCCAGCAGTTTGAGGAGAACCTCCTACAATGAGCAGTTCTTC. This encodes CASSLRRTSYNEQFF.

This clone was seen more than once but under ten times. The chain joins TRBV28 to TRBJ1-4; TRBD1 matches 10 bases. The CDR3 loop spans 13 amino acids. Germline lookup yields CDR1 MDHEN and CDR2 SYDVKM. V lost 6 bases, J lost 8 bases, and 3 bases stayed unmatched. In DNA form, the CDR3 reads TGTGCCAGCAGGACAGGGGGCCTAGAAAAACTGTTTTTT. Protein product: CASRTGGLEKLFF.